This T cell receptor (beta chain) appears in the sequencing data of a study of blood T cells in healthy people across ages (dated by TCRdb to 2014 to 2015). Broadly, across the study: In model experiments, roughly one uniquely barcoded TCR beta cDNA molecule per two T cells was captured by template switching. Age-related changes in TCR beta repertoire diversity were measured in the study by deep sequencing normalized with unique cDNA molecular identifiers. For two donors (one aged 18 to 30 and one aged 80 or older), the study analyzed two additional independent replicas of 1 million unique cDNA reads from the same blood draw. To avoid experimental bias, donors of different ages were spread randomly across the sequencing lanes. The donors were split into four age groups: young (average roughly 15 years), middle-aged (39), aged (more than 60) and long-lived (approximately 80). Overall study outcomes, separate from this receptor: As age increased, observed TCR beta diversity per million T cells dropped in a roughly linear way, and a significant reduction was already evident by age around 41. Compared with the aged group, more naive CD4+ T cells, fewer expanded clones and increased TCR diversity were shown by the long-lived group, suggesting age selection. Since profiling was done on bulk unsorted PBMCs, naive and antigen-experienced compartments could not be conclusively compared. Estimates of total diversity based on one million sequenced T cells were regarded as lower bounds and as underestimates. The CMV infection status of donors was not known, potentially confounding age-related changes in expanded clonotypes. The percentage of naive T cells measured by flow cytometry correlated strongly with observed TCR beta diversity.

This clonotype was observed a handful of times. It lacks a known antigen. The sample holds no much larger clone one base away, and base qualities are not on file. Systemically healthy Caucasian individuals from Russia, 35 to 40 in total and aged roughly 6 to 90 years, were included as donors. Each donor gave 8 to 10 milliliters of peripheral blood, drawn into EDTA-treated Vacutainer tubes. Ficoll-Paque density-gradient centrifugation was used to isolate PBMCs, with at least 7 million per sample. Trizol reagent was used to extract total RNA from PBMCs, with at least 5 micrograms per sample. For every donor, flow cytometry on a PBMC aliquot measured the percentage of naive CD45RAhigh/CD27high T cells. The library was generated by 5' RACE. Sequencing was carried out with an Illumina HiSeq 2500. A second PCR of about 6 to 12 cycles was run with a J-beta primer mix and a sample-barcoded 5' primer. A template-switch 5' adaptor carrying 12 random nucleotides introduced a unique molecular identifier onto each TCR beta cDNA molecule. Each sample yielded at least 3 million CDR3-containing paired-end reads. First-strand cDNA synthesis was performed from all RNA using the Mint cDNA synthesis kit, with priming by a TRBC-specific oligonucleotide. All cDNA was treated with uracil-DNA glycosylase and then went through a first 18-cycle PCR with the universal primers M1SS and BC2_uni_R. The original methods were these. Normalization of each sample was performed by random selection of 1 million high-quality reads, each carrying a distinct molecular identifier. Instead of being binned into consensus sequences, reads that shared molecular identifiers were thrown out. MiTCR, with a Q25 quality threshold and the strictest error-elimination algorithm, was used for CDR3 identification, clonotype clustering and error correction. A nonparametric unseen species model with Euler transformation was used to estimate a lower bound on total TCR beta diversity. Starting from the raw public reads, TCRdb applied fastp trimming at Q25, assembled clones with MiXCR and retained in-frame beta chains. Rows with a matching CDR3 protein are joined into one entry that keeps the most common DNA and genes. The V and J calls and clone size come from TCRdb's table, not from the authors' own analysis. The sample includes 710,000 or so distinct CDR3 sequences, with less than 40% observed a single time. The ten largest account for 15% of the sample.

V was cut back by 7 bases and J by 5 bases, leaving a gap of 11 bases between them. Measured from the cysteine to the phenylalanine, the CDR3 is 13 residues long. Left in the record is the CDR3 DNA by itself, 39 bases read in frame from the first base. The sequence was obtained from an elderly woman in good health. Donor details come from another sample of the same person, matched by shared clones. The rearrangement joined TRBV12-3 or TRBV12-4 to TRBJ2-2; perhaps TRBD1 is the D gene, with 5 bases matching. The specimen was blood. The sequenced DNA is TGTGCCAGCACCTCTGACAGAACCGGGGAGCTGTTTTTT. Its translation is CASTSDRTGELFF.